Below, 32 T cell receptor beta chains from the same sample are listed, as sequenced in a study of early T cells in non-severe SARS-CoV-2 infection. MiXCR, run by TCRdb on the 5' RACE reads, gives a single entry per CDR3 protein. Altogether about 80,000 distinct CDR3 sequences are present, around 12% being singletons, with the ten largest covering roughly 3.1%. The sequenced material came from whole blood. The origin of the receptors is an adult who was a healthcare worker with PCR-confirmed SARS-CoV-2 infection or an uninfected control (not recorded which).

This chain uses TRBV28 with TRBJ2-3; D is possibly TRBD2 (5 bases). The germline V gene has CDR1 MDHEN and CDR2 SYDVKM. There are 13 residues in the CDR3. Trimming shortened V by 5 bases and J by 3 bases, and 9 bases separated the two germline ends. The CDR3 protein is CASSPSRTDTQYF. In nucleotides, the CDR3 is TGTGCCAGCAGTCCTAGCCGTACAGATACGCAGTATTTT.

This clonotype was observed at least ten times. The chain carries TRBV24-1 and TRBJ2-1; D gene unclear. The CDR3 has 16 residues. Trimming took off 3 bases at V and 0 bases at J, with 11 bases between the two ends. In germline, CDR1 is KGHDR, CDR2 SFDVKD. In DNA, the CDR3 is TGTGCCACCAGTGATCAAGGACGAAGCTCCTACAATGAGCAGTTCTTC. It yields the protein CATSDQGRSSYNEQFF.

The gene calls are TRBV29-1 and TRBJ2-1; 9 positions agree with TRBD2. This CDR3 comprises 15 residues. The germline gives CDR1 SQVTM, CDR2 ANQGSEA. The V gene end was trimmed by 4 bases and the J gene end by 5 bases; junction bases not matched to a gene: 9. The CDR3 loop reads CSVGGSGRPNNEQFF. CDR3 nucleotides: TGCAGCGTTGGCGGCAGCGGGAGGCCGAACAATGAGCAGTTCTTC.

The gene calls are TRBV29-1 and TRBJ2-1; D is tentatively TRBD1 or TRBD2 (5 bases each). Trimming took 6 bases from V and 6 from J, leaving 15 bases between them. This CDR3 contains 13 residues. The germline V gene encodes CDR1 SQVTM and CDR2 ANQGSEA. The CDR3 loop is CSVRGTFGNEQFF. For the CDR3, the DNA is TGCAGCGTCCGGGGCACTTTCGGCAATGAGCAGTTCTTC.

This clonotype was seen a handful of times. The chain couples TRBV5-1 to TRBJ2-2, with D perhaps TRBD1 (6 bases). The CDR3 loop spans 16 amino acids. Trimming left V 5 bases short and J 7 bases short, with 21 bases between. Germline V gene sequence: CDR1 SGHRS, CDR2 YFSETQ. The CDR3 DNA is TGCGCCAGCAGTTCGGTATCCGCAGGGGTAGGCGGGGAGCTGTTTTTT. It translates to CASSSVSAGVGGELFF.

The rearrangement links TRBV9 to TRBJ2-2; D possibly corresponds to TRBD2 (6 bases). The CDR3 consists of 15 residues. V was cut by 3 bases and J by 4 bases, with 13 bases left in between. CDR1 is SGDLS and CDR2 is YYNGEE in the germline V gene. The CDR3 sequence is CASSGGTPLTGELFF. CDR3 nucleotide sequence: TGTGCCAGCAGCGGCGGGACCCCACTCACCGGGGAGCTGTTTTTT.

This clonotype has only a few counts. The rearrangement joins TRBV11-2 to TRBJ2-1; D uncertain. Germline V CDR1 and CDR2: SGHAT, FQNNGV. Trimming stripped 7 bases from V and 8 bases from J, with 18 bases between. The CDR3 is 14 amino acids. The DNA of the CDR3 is TGTGCCAGCATCCCCTCCGGCGGAGCCCATGAGCAGTTCTTC. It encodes CASIPSGGAHEQFF.

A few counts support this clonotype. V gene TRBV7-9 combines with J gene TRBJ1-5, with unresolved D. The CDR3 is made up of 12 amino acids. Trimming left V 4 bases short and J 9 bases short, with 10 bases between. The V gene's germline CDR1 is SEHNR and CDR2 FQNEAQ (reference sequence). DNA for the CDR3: TGTGCCAGCAGCTCCAGTGTTGGGCCCCAGCATTTT. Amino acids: CASSSSVGPQHF.

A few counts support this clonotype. The CDR3 loop is CASRGVRGGYTEAFF. The CDR3 region has the DNA TGTGCCAGCAGGGGAGTCAGGGGGGGCTACACTGAAGCTTTCTTT. The rearrangement joins TRBV28 to TRBJ1-1, with TRBD1 matching over 7 bases. Trimming cost V 6 bases and J 3 bases; bases outside gene matches: 10. The CDR3 is 15 residues long. From germline, CDR1 is MDHEN and CDR2 SYDVKM.

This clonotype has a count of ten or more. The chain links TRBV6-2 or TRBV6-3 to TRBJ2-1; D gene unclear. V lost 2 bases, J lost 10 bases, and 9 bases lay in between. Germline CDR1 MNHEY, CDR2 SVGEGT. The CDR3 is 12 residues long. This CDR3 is CASSYGIPEQFF. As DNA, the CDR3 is TGTGCCAGCAGTTACGGGATCCCAGAGCAGTTCTTC.

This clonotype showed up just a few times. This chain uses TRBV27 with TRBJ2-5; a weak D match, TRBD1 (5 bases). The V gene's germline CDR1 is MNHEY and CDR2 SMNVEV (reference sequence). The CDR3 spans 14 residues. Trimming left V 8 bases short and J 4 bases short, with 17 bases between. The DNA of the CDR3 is TGTGCCAGCGGACACCTTTCAAGGGGAGAGACCCAGTACTTC. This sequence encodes CASGHLSRGETQYF.

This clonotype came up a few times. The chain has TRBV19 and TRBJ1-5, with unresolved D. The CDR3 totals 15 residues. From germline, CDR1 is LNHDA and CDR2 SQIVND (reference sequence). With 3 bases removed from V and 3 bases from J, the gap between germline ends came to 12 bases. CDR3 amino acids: CASSMLRQSNQPQHF. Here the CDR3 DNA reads TGTGCCAGTAGTATGCTTCGGCAGTCCAATCAGCCCCAGCATTTT. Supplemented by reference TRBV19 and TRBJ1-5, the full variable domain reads DGGITQSPKYLFRKEGQNVTLSCEQNLNHDAMYWYRQDPGQGLRLIYYSQIVNDFQKGDIAEGYSVSREKKESFPLTVTSAQKNPTAFYLCASSMLRQSNQPQHFGDGTRLSIL.

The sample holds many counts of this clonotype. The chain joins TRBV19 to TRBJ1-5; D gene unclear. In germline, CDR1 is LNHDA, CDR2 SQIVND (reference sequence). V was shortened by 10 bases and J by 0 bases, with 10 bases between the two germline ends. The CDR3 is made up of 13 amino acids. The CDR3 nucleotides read TGTGCCACCGGAGCTTTTAGCAATCAGCCCCAGCATTTT. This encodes CATGAFSNQPQHF.

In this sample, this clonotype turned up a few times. The CDR3 DNA sequence: TGTGCCAGCAGTTCTACAGGGTCGGGAGATACGCAGTATTTT. Protein: CASSSTGSGDTQYF. V is TRBV12-3 or TRBV12-4 and J is TRBJ2-3; D perhaps matches TRBD1 (6 bases). The V gene lost 4 bases and the J gene lost 5 bases, with 13 bases spanning the gap. The CDR3 contains 14 residues.

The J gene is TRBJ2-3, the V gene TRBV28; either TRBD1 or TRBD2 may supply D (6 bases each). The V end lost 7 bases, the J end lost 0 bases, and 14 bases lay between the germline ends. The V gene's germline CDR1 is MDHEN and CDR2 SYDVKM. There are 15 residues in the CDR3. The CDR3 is CASKGGSTSTDTQYF. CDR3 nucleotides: TGTGCCAGCAAGGGGGGCAGTACTAGCACAGATACGCAGTATTTT. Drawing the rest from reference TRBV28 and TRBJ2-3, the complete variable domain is DVKVTQSSRYLVKRTGEKVFLECVQDMDHENMFWYRQDPGLGLRLIYFSYDVKMKEKGDIPEGYSVSREKKERFSLILESASTNQTSMYLCASKGGSTSTDTQYFGPGTRLTVL.

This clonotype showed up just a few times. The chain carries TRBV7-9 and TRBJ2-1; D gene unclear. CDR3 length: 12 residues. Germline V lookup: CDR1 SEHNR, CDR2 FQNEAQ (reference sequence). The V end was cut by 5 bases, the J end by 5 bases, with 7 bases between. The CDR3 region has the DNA TGTGCCAGCAGCGTACTAAACAATGAGCAGTTCTTC. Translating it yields CASSVLNNEQFF.

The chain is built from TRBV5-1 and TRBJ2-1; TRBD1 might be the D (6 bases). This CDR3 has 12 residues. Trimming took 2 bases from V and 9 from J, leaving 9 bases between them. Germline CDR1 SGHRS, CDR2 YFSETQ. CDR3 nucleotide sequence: TGCGCCAGCAGCTTACAGGGCGGTGAGCAGTTCTTC. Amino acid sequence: CASSLQGGEQFF. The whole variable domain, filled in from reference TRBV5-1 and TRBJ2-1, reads KAGVTQTPRYLIKTRGQQVTLSCSPISGHRSVSWYQQTPGQGLQFLFEYFSETQRNKGNFPGRFSGRQFSNSRSEMNVSTLELGDSALYLCASSLQGGEQFFGPGTRLTVL.

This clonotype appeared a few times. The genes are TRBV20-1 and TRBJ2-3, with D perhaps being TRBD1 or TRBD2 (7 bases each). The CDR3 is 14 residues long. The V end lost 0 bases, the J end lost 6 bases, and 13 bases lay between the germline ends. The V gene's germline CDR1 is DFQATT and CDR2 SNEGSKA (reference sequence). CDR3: CSARDPRGGDTQYF. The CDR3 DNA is TGCAGTGCTAGAGATCCCAGGGGGGGGGATACGCAGTATTTT.

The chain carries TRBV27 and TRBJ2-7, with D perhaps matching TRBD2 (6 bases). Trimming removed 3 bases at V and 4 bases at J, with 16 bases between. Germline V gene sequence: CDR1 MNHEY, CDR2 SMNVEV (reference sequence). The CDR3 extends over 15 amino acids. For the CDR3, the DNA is TGTGCCAGCAGTTTGGTGGGAGGAATGAGATACGAGCAGTACTTC. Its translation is CASSLVGGMRYEQYF.

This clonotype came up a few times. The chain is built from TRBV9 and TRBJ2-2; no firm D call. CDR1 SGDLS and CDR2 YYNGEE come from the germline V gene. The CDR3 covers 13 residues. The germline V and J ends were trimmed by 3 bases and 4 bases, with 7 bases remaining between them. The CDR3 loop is CASSALITGELFF. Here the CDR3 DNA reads TGTGCCAGCAGCGCTTTGATCACCGGGGAGCTGTTTTTT.

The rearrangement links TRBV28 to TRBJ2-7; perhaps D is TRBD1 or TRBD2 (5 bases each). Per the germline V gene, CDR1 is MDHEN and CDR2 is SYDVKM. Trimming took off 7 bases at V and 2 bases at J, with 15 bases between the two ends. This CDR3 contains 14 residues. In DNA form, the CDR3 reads TGTGCCAGCACCAAGGGGACGGTCACCTACGAGCAGTACTTC. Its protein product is CASTKGTVTYEQYF.

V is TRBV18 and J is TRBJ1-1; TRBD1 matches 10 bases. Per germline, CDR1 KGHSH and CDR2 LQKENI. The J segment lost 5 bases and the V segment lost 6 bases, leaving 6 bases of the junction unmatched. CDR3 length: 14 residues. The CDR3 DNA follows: TGTGCCAGCTCCCCGACAGGGGGCCGGACTGAAGCTTTCTTT. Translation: CASSPTGGRTEAFF.

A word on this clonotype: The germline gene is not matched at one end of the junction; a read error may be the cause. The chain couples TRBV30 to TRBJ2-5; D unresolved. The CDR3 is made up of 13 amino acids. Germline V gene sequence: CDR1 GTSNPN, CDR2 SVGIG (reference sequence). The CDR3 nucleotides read TGTGCCTGGAGTGTAGATACCCAAAAGACCCAGTACTTC. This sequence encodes CAWSVDTQKTQYF. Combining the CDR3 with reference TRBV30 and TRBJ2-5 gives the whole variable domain SQTIHQWPATLVQPVGSPLSLECTVEGTSNPNLYWYRQAAGRGLQLLFYSVGIGQISSEVPQNLSASRPQDRQFILSSKKLLLSDSGFYLCAWSVDTQKTQYFGPGTRLLVL.

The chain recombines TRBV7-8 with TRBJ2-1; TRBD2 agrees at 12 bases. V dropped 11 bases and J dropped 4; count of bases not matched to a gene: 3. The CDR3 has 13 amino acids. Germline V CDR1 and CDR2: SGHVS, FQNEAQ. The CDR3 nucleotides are TGTGCCCGGCTAGCGGGAGGGTACAATGAGCAGTTCTTC. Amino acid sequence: CARLAGGYNEQFF.

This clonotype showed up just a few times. CDR3 DNA: TGTGCCAGCAGTAACCCAGAGAATCAGCCCCAGCATTTT. Translated, it gives CASSNPENQPQHF. The rearrangement joins TRBV28 to TRBJ1-5, with no clear D. The V end lost 5 bases, the J end lost 4 bases, and 9 bases lay between the germline ends. CDR3 length: 13 amino acids. Germline V gives CDR1 MDHEN, CDR2 SYDVKM. The full variable domain, completed using reference TRBV28 and TRBJ1-5, is DVKVTQSSRYLVKRTGEKVFLECVQDMDHENMFWYRQDPGLGLRLIYFSYDVKMKEKGDIPEGYSVSREKKERFSLILESASTNQTSMYLCASSNPENQPQHFGDGTRLSIL.

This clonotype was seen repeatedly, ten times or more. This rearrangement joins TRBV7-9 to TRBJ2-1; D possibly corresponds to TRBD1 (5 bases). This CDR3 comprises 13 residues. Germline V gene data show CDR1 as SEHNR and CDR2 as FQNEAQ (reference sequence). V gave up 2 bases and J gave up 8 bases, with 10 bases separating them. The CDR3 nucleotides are TGTGCCAGCAGCTTAAGGGGAATCGATGAGCAGTTCTTC. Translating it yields CASSLRGIDEQFF.

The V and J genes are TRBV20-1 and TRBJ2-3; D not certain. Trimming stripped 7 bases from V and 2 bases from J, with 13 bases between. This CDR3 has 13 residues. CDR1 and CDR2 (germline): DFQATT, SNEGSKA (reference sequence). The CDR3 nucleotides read TGCAGTGTTTACACGCGCCACACAGATACGCAGTATTTT. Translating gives CSVYTRHTDTQYF.

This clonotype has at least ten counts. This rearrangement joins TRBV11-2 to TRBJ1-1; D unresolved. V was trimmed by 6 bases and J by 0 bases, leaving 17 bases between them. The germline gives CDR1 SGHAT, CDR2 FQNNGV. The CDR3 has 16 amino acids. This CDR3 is CASSLTSFSLNTEAFF. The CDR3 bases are TGTGCCAGCAGTCTAACTTCCTTCAGCCTGAACACTGAAGCTTTCTTT. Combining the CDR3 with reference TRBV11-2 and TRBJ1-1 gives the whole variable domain EAGVAQSPRYKIIEKRQSVAFWCNPISGHATLYWYQQILGQGPKLLIQFQNNGVVDDSQLPKDRFSAERLKGVDSTLKIQPAKLEDSAVYLCASSLTSFSLNTEAFFGQGTRLTVV.

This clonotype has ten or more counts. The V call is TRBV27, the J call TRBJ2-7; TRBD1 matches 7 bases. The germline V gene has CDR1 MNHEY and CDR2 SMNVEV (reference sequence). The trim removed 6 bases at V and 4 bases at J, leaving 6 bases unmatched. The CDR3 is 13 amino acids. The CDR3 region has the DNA TGTGCCAGCAGCCCCGGCAGGGGGTACGAGCAGTACTTC. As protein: CASSPGRGYEQYF.

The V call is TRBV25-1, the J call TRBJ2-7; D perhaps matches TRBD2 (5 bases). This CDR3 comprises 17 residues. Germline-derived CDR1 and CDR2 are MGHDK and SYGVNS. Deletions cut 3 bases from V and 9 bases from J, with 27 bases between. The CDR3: CASSDYSARLGRGLQYF. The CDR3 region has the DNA TGTGCCAGCAGTGATTACTCGGCTCGACTGGGGAGAGGATTGCAGTACTTC.

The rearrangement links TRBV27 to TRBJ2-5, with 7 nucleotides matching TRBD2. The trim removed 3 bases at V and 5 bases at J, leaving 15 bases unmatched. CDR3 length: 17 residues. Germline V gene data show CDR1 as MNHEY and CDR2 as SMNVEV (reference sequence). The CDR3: CASSFRVRREKPETQYF. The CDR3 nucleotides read TGTGCCAGCAGTTTTAGAGTTCGGCGGGAGAAACCTGAGACCCAGTACTTC.

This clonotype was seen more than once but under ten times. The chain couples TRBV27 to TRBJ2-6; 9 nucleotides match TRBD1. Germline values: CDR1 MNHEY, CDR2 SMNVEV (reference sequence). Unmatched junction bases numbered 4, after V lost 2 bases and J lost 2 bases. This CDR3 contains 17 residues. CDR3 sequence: CASSLGQGTAGANVLTF. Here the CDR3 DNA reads TGTGCCAGCAGTTTAGGACAGGGGACGGCTGGGGCCAACGTCCTGACTTTC.